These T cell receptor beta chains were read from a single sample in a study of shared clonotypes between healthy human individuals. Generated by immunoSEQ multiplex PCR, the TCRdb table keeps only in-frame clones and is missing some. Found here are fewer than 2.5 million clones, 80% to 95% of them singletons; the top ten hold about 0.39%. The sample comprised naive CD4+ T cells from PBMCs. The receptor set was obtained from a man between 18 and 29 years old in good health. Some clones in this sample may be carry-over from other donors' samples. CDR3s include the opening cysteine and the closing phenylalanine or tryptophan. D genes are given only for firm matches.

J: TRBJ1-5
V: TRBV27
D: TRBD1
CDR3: CASSPDRVQPQHF
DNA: TGTGCCAGCAGCCCGGACAGGGTTCAGCCCCAGCATTTT

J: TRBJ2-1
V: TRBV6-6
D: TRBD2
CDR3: CASKTGGGNEQFF
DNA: TGTGCCAGCAAGACCGGGGGGGGCAATGAGCAGTTCTTC

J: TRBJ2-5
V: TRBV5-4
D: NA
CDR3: CASSSTLGGETQYF
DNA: TGTGCCAGCAGCTCGACTTTGGGCGGGGAGACCCAGTACTTC

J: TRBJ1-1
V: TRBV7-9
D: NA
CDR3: CASRWGGTEAFF
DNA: TGTGCCAGCCGTTGGGGGGGCACTGAAGCTTTCTTT

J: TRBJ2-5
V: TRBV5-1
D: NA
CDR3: CASSLREETQYF
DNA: TGCGCCAGCAGCTTACGTGAAGAGACCCAGTACTTC

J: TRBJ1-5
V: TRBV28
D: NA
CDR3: CASRGPNQPQHF
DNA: TGTGCCAGCAGGGGACCTAATCAGCCCCAGCATTTT

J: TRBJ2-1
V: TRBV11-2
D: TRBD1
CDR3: CASSSRTGGNEQFF
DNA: TGTGCCAGCAGCTCGCGGACAGGGGGGAATGAGCAGTTCTTC

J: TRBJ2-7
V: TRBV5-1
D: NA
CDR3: CASSASTGLDYEQYF
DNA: TGCGCCAGCAGCGCGTCAACAGGGCTGGACTACGAGCAGTACTTC

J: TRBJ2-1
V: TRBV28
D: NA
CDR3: CASTGYNEQFF
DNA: TGTGCCAGCACAGGTTATAATGAGCAGTTCTTC

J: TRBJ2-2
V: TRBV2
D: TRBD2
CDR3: CASRGLAGGPRELFF
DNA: TGTGCCAGCAGGGGACTAGCGGGAGGGCCCCGGGAGCTGTTTTTT

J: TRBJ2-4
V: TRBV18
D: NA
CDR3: CASSRVEDRKNIQYF
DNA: TGTGCCAGCTCACGGGTTGAAGACCGGAAAAACATTCAGTACTTC

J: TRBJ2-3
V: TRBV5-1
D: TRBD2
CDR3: CASSLGLAGATDTQYF
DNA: TGCGCCAGCAGCTTGGGACTAGCGGGAGCCACAGATACGCAGTATTTT

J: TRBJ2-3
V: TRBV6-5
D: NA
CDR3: CASTQRGTDTQYF
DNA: TGTGCCAGCACCCAGCGGGGCACAGATACGCAGTATTTT

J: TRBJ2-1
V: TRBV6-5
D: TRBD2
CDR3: CASGGGRGTYNEQFF
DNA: TGTGCCAGCGGGGGCGGGAGGGGCACCTACAATGAGCAGTTCTTC

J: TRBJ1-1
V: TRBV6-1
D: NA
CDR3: CASRQTGTGEAFF
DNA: TGTGCCAGCAGACAAACCGGGACGGGTGAAGCTTTCTTT